The 11 T cell receptor beta chains reported below all come from one sample, sequenced in a study of T cell responses to AZD1222 COVID-19 vaccine (dated by TCRdb to the early 2020s). The time point label of this sample denotes: baseline before first vaccination. Library generation was performed with the immunoSEQ multiplex PCR assay. What TCRdb holds here is the immuneACCESS table cut down to in-frame rearrangements. Part of the clones is not present; checked against another copy, under half of the missing clones reflect an unresolved V gene, and the others are unexplained. The sample table records about 120,000 clones; 87% of these occur just once. The top ten clones comprise 2.5% to 3.5% of the sample. The sample was peripheral blood, taken on day 0 of AZD1222 vaccination. These receptors were obtained from an adult in good health.

This clone was seen once. The chain carries TRBV28 and TRBJ2-5; TRBD1 aligns across 9 bases. Per the germline V gene, CDR1 is MDHEN and CDR2 is SYDVKM. The CDR3 covers 14 residues. J lost 5 bases, V lost 11 bases, and 12 bases had no gene match. CDR3 loop: CAVGQGPLRETQYF. The DNA for the CDR3 is TGTGCCGTGGGACAGGGCCCTCTCCGGGAGACCCAGTACTTC.

This clone was observed once. The chain uses TRBV28 and TRBJ2-4, with 7 bases aligning to TRBD1. The germline gives CDR1 MDHEN, CDR2 SYDVKM. V dropped 5 bases and J dropped 1; count of bases not matched to a gene: 2. CDR3 length: 14 amino acids. CDR3 sequence: CASSTQGAKNIQYF. The CDR3 bases are TGTGCCAGCAGTACACAGGGGGCCAAAAACATTCAGTACTTC. Filled out from reference TRBV28 and TRBJ2-4, the complete variable domain reads DVKVTQSSRYLVKRTGEKVFLECVQDMDHENMFWYRQDPGLGLRLIYFSYDVKMKEKGDIPEGYSVSREKKERFSLILESASTNQTSMYLCASSTQGAKNIQYFGAGTRLSVL.

V is TRBV19 and J is TRBJ1-2; D remains unclear. The V gene's germline CDR1 is LNHDA and CDR2 SQIVND (reference sequence). V dropped 6 bases and J dropped 5 bases, with 22 bases sitting between them. This CDR3 is 16 amino acids long. The CDR3 DNA is TGTGCCAGTAGCAACACTAATAATATACAGTATTATGGCTACACCTTC. It yields the protein CASSNTNNIQYYGYTF.

The gene calls are TRBV9 and TRBJ2-7; 7 positions match TRBD1. The CDR3 consists of 14 residues. Germline trimming cut 3 bases from V and 0 bases from J; bases unmatched to any gene: 3. From germline, CDR1 is SGDLS and CDR2 YYNGEE. The CDR3 region is CASSAGQSSYEQYF. CDR3 in DNA: TGTGCCAGCAGCGCGGGACAGAGCTCCTACGAGCAGTACTTC.

In this sample, this clone turned up once. This chain connects TRBV6-1 to TRBJ2-1, with no clear D. The CDR3 sequence is 14 residues long. Trimming took 2 bases from V and 6 from J, leaving 11 bases between them. Per germline, CDR1 MNHNS and CDR2 SASEGT. As DNA, the CDR3 is TGTGCCAGCAGTGAAAAGTGGGCAGTCAATGAGCAGTTCTTC. Amino acid sequence: CASSEKWAVNEQFF.

CDR3 region: CASSARLAGGSDTQYF. The CDR3 nucleotides are TGTGCCAGTAGTGCAAGACTAGCGGGGGGATCAGATACGCAGTATTTT. The chain has TRBV19 and TRBJ2-3, with TRBD2 matching 13 bases. The CDR3 runs to 16 residues. Germline V lookup: CDR1 LNHDA, CDR2 SQIVND (reference sequence). Unmatched junction bases numbered 6, after V lost 5 bases and J lost 4 bases.

The chain combines TRBV10-3 with TRBJ1-1; tentatively, D is TRBD1 (6 bases). CDR3 length equals 14 residues. Germline lookup yields CDR1 ENHRY and CDR2 SYGVKD. Trimming pared 4 bases from V and 1 base from J, leaving 10 bases between. CDR3: CAISAEGGNTEAFF. DNA for the CDR3: TGTGCCATCAGTGCGGAGGGGGGGAACACTGAAGCTTTCTTT.

V usage is TRBV10-3 and J usage is TRBJ1-5; maybe TRBD1 (5 bases). Germline values: CDR1 ENHRY, CDR2 SYGVKD. The CDR3 extends over 13 amino acids. Trimming left V 5 bases short and J 5 bases short, with 10 bases between. CDR3 amino acids: CAISRGRDQPQHF. The CDR3 nucleotides are TGTGCCATCAGTAGGGGAAGGGATCAGCCCCAGCATTTT.

The rearrangement links TRBV5-1 to TRBJ1-3; D remains unclear. V lost 4 bases to trimming and J lost 1 base, with 15 bases between them. Germline V gives CDR1 SGHRS, CDR2 YFSETQ. This CDR3 spans 16 amino acids. Written as DNA, the CDR3 is TGCGCCAGCAGCCCCCTTGGGGTGGGATCTGGAAACACCATATATTTT. This sequence encodes CASSPLGVGSGNTIYF.

The rearrangement links TRBV13 to TRBJ2-1; D unclear. CDR1 and CDR2 from the germline V gene are PRHDT and FYEKMQ (reference sequence). Trimming cost V 0 bases and J 8 bases, with 5 bases left between them. The CDR3 covers 12 residues. CDR3 region: CASSLGRDEQFF. In nucleotides, the CDR3 is TGTGCCAGCAGCTTAGGGAGAGATGAGCAGTTCTTC. The whole variable domain, remainder taken from reference TRBV13 and TRBJ2-1, is AAGVIQSPRHLIKEKRETATLKCYPIPRHDTVYWYQQGPGQDPQFLISFYEKMQSDKGSIPDRFSAQQFSDYHSELNMSSLELGDSALYFCASSLGRDEQFFGPGTRLTVL.

J is TRBJ1-3 and V is TRBV19; no definite D call. In germline, CDR1 is LNHDA, CDR2 SQIVND (reference sequence). CDR3 length: 11 amino acids. The V and J ends lost 10 bases and 6 bases respectively, with 10 bases between them. The CDR3 protein is CATHRLNTIYF. CDR3 bases: TGTGCCACCCATCGTCTAAACACCATATATTTT.